This T cell receptor beta chain was identified in a study of CD8+CD57+ T cells in acquired aplastic anemia. General study results and limits: Patients and controls were found to share 25 to 35 CD8+ CDR3 sequences.

About this clonotype itself: The target antigen is unknown.

Per germline, CDR1 DFQATT and CDR2 SNEGSKA (reference sequence). The CDR3 is 13 residues long. After removal of 3 bases from V and 4 bases from J, the junction contained 4 bases not matched to a gene. For CDR3 and TCR beta VDJ profiling, genomic DNA was the template used. TCRdb ran MiXCR on the reads and lists one entry per CDR3 protein. Of about half a million distinct CDR3 sequences detected, around a third appear once; the ten largest clones hold approximately 0.82%. It was patients with CD8+CD57+ cell expansion by flow cytometry who were chosen for sequencing. The chain combines TRBV20-1 with TRBJ2-7; 9 nucleotides agree with TRBD2. The clonotype comes from a human donor with aplastic anemia. Sequencing was performed on sorted CD4+, CD8+, or CD8+CD57+ T cells (not recorded which) from PBMCs. The CDR3 loop is CSARGLAIYEQYF. DNA of the CDR3: TGCAGTGCTAGGGGACTAGCTATTTACGAGCAGTACTTC.